The 8 T cell receptor beta chains below were found in one sample sequenced in a study of blood T cell repertoires in COVID-19. Produced via immunoSEQ multiplex PCR; TCRdb's table is partial and in-frame only. Counted here are 100,000 to 120,000 clones, less than 85% occurring once; the ten biggest clones make up less than 4%. Sequencing input: peripheral blood. These receptors were obtained from a woman older than 75 with acute or convalescent COVID-19.

The V gene is TRBV30, the J gene TRBJ1-1, with 8 bases matching TRBD1. V shed 4 bases, J shed 1 base, and the junction held 8 bases outside the gene matches. Per the germline V gene, CDR1 is GTSNPN and CDR2 is SVGIG (reference sequence). This CDR3 is 15 amino acids long. DNA of the CDR3: TGTGCCTGGAACCCAGGGGGCCAGCCGAACACTGAAGCTTTCTTT. Amino acids: CAWNPGGQPNTEAFF.

The V gene is TRBV30, the J gene TRBJ1-2; a possible D gene is TRBD1 (5 bases). The CDR3 totals 13 residues. Germline values: CDR1 GTSNPN, CDR2 SVGIG (reference sequence). The V end was cut by 0 bases, the J end by 3 bases, with 8 bases between. CDR3 bases: TGTGCCTGGAGTGTCGGGGGTCACTATGGCTACACCTTC. It is translated as CAWSVGGHYGYTF.

About this clone: In the same sample, other DNA sequences code for this CDR3. The rearrangement uses TRBV2 and TRBJ1-2; TRBD1 is a possible D gene (6 bases). The V end lost 4 bases, the J end lost 2 bases, and 8 bases lay between the germline ends. Looked up from germline, CDR1 is SNHLY and CDR2 is FYNNEI. This CDR3 comprises 13 residues. CDR3 sequence: CASSGTGNYGYTF. In DNA form, the CDR3 reads TGTGCCAGCAGTGGTACAGGGAACTATGGCTACACCTTC.

V is TRBV2 and J is TRBJ1-1; D gene unclear. V gave up 6 bases and J gave up 2 bases, with 13 bases separating them. The CDR3 has 14 amino acids. The germline V gene encodes CDR1 SNHLY and CDR2 FYNNEI. CDR3 nucleotide sequence: TGTGCCAGCAGCTTAGTAGATTTTAACACTGAAGCTTTCTTT. Translation: CASSLVDFNTEAFF. Variable domain in full (rest from reference TRBV2 and TRBJ1-1): EPEVTQTPSHQVTQMGQEVILRCVPISNHLYFYWYRQILGQKVEFLVSFYNNEISEKSEIFDDQFSVERPDGSNFTLKIRSTKLEDSAMYFCASSLVDFNTEAFFGQGTRLTVV.

This clone was seen a few times. The junction differs from germline at one of its ends, possibly a read error. This sequence joins TRBV3-1 (or the pseudogene TRBV3-2) and TRBJ2-6, with unresolved D. This CDR3 has 16 amino acids. In germline, CDR1 is LGHDT, CDR2 YNNKEL (reference sequence). CDR3 amino acids: CASSQDQVSRANVLTF. The CDR3 region has the DNA TGTGCCAGCAGCCAAGATCAGGTCTCTAGGGCCAACGTCCTGACTTTC.

The chain joins TRBV7-9 to TRBJ2-2; D unclear. V lost 5 bases to trimming and J lost 4 bases, with 11 bases between them. CDR3 size: 14 residues. Germline assignment: CDR1 SEHNR and CDR2 FQNEAQ (reference sequence). The CDR3 loop reads CASSPHSFTGELFF. The CDR3 bases are TGTGCCAGCAGCCCCCACTCCTTCACCGGGGAGCTGTTTTTT.

The chain links TRBV4-2 to TRBJ1-6, with D uncertain. CDR3 length: 16 amino acids. The V gene lost 0 bases and the J gene lost 9 bases, with 15 bases spanning the gap. The germline gives CDR1 LGHNA, CDR2 YNFKEQ. CDR3 residues: CASSQDGLGRFSPLHF. Written as DNA, the CDR3 is TGTGCCAGCAGCCAAGATGGGCTCGGCAGGTTTTCACCCCTCCACTTT.

The rearrangement uses TRBV23-1 and TRBJ1-5; perhaps TRBD1 as D (5 bases). TRBV23-1 is recorded as an ORF, its role being uncertain. Trimming cost V 5 bases and J 0 bases, with 14 bases left between them. This CDR3 is built from 16 residues. CDR3 protein: CASSSPGEYSNQPQHF. The CDR3 DNA is TGCGCCAGCAGTTCACCGGGGGAATATAGCAATCAGCCCCAGCATTTT.